The 7 T cell receptor beta chains reported below all come from one sample, sequenced in a study of cytomegalovirus exposure and HLA in healthy donors. 60 Vbeta and 13 Jbeta primers were used in PCR. Profiled with immunoSEQ multiplex PCR; TCRdb holds only in-frame clones, not every one. The sample carries some 35,000 clones, approximately 74% recorded once. Sequencing was carried out using PBMCs. The receptors were sampled from a man younger than 40 in good health and CMV-seronegative.

The chain recombines TRBV4-1 with TRBJ2-5; TRBD2 matches 14 bases. With 4 bases clipped from V and 5 bases from J, the junction kept 9 bases outside the gene matches. This CDR3 region has 17 residues. The germline CDR1 and CDR2 sequences are MGHRA and YSYEKL. CDR3 residues: CASSRGTSGGFRETQYF. The CDR3 nucleotides read TGCGCCAGCAGCCGAGGGACTAGCGGGGGCTTCCGGGAGACCCAGTACTTC.

The chain uses TRBV6-5 and TRBJ2-1, with D possibly matching TRBD2 (6 bases). Germline-derived CDR1 and CDR2 are MNHEY and SVGAGI. The CDR3 is 15 amino acids. Trimming shortened V by 7 bases and J by 4 bases, and 17 bases separated the two germline ends. CDR3: CASTPGSPSYNEQFF. The DNA of the CDR3 is TGTGCCAGCACCCCCGGGAGCCCCTCATACAATGAGCAGTTCTTC.

The chain links TRBV4-1 to TRBJ1-4; the D is unclear. CDR3 length: 15 residues. Trimming pared 0 bases from V and 4 bases from J, leaving 9 bases between. CDR1 and CDR2 (germline): MGHRA, YSYEKL. CDR3 nucleotide sequence: TGCGCCAGCAGCCAAGATGGGCAGATTAATGAAAAACTGTTTTTT. Translation: CASSQDGQINEKLFF.

J is TRBJ2-3 and V is TRBV4-3, with TRBD2 identical over 8 bases. CDR3 length equals 17 residues. The V gene end was trimmed by 5 bases and the J gene end by 1 base; junction bases not matched to a gene: 11. Germline loops: CDR1 LGHNA, CDR2 YSLEER. CDR3 region: CASSSREGAGGTDTQYF. Here the CDR3 DNA reads TGCGCCAGCAGCTCACGCGAAGGAGCGGGGGGCACAGATACGCAGTATTTT.

The genes are TRBV28 and TRBJ1-4; possible D gene TRBD1, 5 bases. Germline V CDR1 and CDR2: MDHEN, SYDVKM. V shed 6 bases and J shed 2 bases, with 10 bases lying between them. The CDR3 is 14 residues long. The DNA of the CDR3 is TGTGCCAGCAGGCCGGCAGGGACTAATGAAAAACTGTTTTTT. Translated: CASRPAGTNEKLFF.

This sequence joins TRBV7-2 and TRBJ1-2; 7 nucleotides agree with TRBD1. In germline, CDR1 is SGHTA, CDR2 FQGNSA. V was clipped by 0 bases and J by 2 bases; unmatched bases: 6. The length of the CDR3 is 16 residues. The CDR3 nucleotides read TGTGCCAGCAGCTTAGCGCCGTCCAGGGGGAACTATGGCTACACCTTC. This codes for CASSLAPSRGNYGYTF. Complete variable domain (other parts from reference TRBV7-2 and TRBJ1-2): GAGVSQSPSNKVTEKGKDVELRCDPISGHTALYWYRQSLGQGLEFLIYFQGNSAPDKSGLPSDRFSAERTGGSVSTLTIQRTQQEDSAVYLCASSLAPSRGNYGYTFGSGTRLTVV.

The V call is TRBV10-1, the J call TRBJ2-1; TRBD1 matches at 11 bases. Per the germline V gene, CDR1 is WNHNN and CDR2 is SYGVQD (reference sequence). V was clipped by 8 bases and J by 9 bases; unmatched bases: 6. CDR3 size: 13 residues. This chain's CDR3 is CASAGTGGSEQFF. In nucleotides, the CDR3 is TGCGCCAGCGCCGGGACAGGGGGGAGTGAGCAGTTCTTC.